A single sample is the source of the 6 T cell receptor beta chains below, sequenced in a study of naive and memory T cell subsets. An equimolar mix of two oligonucleotides served as the beta constant-region primer for TRBC1 and TRBC2. In TCRdb, the UMI-ligation and nested PCR reads were re-called with MiXCR into one record per CDR3 protein. The sample includes 120,000 to 150,000 distinct CDR3 sequences, approximately 15% seen only once; the top ten take 0.14% to 0.15%. Input material: naive CD4+ T cells from blood. The receptors were gathered from a human donor in good health.

This chain joins TRBV20-1 and TRBJ1-4; maybe TRBD1 (5 bases). V shed 2 bases and J shed 4 bases, with 11 bases lying between them. Germline CDR1 is DFQATT and CDR2 is SNEGSKA (reference sequence). The CDR3 is made up of 14 amino acids. CDR3 region: CSARPGTVNEKLFF. The CDR3 nucleotides are TGCAGTGCTAGACCGGGGACCGTTAATGAAAAACTGTTTTTT.

This clonotype was picked up a small number of times. The J gene is TRBJ2-3, the V gene TRBV20-1; maybe TRBD2 (6 bases). This CDR3 has 16 residues. Looked up from germline, CDR1 is DFQATT and CDR2 is SNEGSKA (reference sequence). V lost 7 bases, J lost 1 base, and 21 bases lay in between. The CDR3 protein is CSVTRLPGAGTDTQYF. The DNA of the CDR3 is TGCAGTGTTACCAGACTCCCGGGAGCCGGCACAGATACGCAGTATTTT.

V and J are TRBV6-2 or TRBV6-3 and TRBJ1-5, with 9 bases matching TRBD1. Germline V gene lookup returns CDR1 MNHEY and CDR2 SVGEGT. The trim removed 4 bases at V and 6 bases at J, leaving 10 bases unmatched. This CDR3 contains 16 residues. The CDR3 DNA is TGTGCCAGCAGTTTCGATCCGGGACAGGGAAGTCAGCCCCAGCATTTT. Translating gives CASSFDPGQGSQPQHF.

This chain uses TRBV3-1 with TRBJ2-7; 13 bases line up with TRBD2. Germline CDR1 is LGHDT and CDR2 is YNNKEL (reference sequence). This CDR3 is 16 amino acids long. V was clipped by 1 base and J by 4 bases; unmatched bases: 4. CDR3 amino acids: CASSQGTSGRAYEQYF. CDR3 nucleotides: TGTGCCAGCAGCCAAGGTACTAGCGGGAGGGCGTACGAGCAGTACTTC.

This clonotype was seen a handful of times. V is TRBV28 and J is TRBJ2-4; 9 positions agree with TRBD1. CDR3 length: 15 amino acids. Trimming cost V 5 bases and J 3 bases; bases outside gene matches: 5. The germline V gene encodes CDR1 MDHEN and CDR2 SYDVKM. CDR3 DNA sequence: TGTGCCAGCAGTCCGACAGGGGGGGACAAAAACATTCAGTACTTC. Translating gives CASSPTGGDKNIQYF.

Many counts were recorded for this clonotype. This chain connects TRBV3-1 to TRBJ2-5, with a possible D match to TRBD1 (5 bases). This CDR3 has 11 residues. The ends were cut back, 8 bases at V and 5 bases at J, with 9 bases in the middle. CDR1 is LGHDT and CDR2 is YNNKEL in the germline V gene (reference sequence). In DNA, the CDR3 is TGTGCCAGCTCGACAGACGAGACCCAGTACTTC. This encodes CASSTDETQYF.